Shown below are 11 T cell receptor beta chains from a single sample sequenced in a study of cytomegalovirus exposure and HLA in healthy donors. The PCR had 60 Vbeta and 13 Jbeta primers. Some clones are missing from TCRdb's copy, which holds only in-frame ones; the method was immunoSEQ multiplex PCR. Across 30,000 to 35,000 clones, the top ten clones capture 4.5% to 5% of the sample. Sequenced material: PBMCs. These receptors were collected from a woman between 40 and 50 years old in good health and CMV-seropositive.

The chain couples TRBV20-1 to TRBJ2-5, with D possibly being TRBD2 (6 bases). The CDR3 spans 11 residues. Germline V gives CDR1 DFQATT, CDR2 SNEGSKA (reference sequence). Trimming left V 6 bases short and J 4 bases short, with 9 bases between. The CDR3 spells CSARDLETQYF. CDR3 in DNA: TGCAGTGCGCGGGACTTAGAGACCCAGTACTTC.

V and J are TRBV9 and TRBJ2-3; D is possibly TRBD2 (5 bases). V was trimmed by 2 bases and J by 2 bases, leaving 12 bases between them. Germline V gene lookup returns CDR1 SGDLS and CDR2 YYNGEE. The CDR3 covers 15 residues. This chain's CDR3 is CASSVGAPHTDTQYF. The CDR3, as DNA: TGTGCCAGCAGCGTGGGAGCGCCGCACACAGATACGCAGTATTTT.

CDR3 bases: TGCAGCGTTGTGGTCGGGGGGGATGAGCAGTTCTTC. This translates into CSVVVGGDEQFF. V usage is TRBV29-1 and J usage is TRBJ2-1; 8 nucleotides align to TRBD2. The CDR3 totals 12 residues. After removal of 4 bases from V and 8 bases from J, the junction contained 4 bases not matched to a gene. The germline gives CDR1 SQVTM, CDR2 ANQGSEA.

V and J are TRBV5-4 and TRBJ1-1, with 10 nucleotides matching TRBD1. The V gene's germline CDR1 is SGHNT and CDR2 YYREEE (reference sequence). V gave up 3 bases and J gave up 5 bases; unmatched junction bases: 4. The CDR3 covers 14 residues. CDR3 in amino acids: CASSYRDRGTEAFF. The DNA for the CDR3 is TGTGCCAGCAGCTACCGGGACAGGGGAACTGAAGCTTTCTTT.

The chain recombines TRBV7-9 with TRBJ2-1; perhaps TRBD2 as D (6 bases). The CDR3 has 14 amino acids. The V end was cut by 2 bases, the J end by 7 bases, with 12 bases between. Germline values: CDR1 SEHNR, CDR2 FQNEAQ (reference sequence). CDR3 in amino acids: CASSLTASANEQFF. The CDR3 DNA sequence: TGTGCCAGCAGCTTAACGGCTAGCGCAAATGAGCAGTTCTTC.

The chain combines TRBV28 with TRBJ2-2, with D possibly matching TRBD2 (6 bases). The V end lost 6 bases, the J end lost 2 bases, and 13 bases lay between the germline ends. The CDR3 extends over 15 amino acids. CDR1 is MDHEN and CDR2 is SYDVKM in the germline V gene. CDR3 sequence: CASRTGTYNTGELFF. CDR3 nucleotide sequence: TGTGCCAGCAGGACGGGGACTTACAACACCGGGGAGCTGTTTTTT.

As regards this clone: The sample contains more than one DNA sequence encoding this CDR3. The rearrangement uses TRBV4-3 and TRBJ2-7; 9 nucleotides line up with TRBD2. Germline loops: CDR1 LGHNA, CDR2 YSLEER. The CDR3 covers 15 residues. With V trimmed by 3 bases and J by 3 bases, 6 bases remained unmatched. Here the CDR3 reads CASSQGLAGIYEQYF. CDR3 DNA: TGCGCCAGCAGCCAGGGCCTAGCGGGAATCTACGAGCAGTACTTC.

The chain links TRBV6-5 to TRBJ2-1; 13 positions match TRBD2. With V trimmed by 2 bases and J by 10 bases, 5 bases remained unmatched. This CDR3 contains 15 residues. Germline V gene data show CDR1 as MNHEY and CDR2 as SVGAGI. Written as DNA, the CDR3 is TGTGCCAGCAGTTACAGGGGACTAGCGGGACACGAGCAGTTCTTC. This encodes CASSYRGLAGHEQFF.

Here the CDR3 reads CAGPEGENYGYTF. The CDR3 DNA follows: TGTGCCGGACCCGAGGGGGAGAACTATGGCTACACCTTC. The chain joins TRBV27 to TRBJ1-2, with a tentative D call TRBD1 (6 bases). V was clipped by 11 bases and J by 2 bases, with 15 bases between them. Germline V gives CDR1 MNHEY, CDR2 SMNVEV (reference sequence). The CDR3 has 13 amino acids.

J is TRBJ1-2 and V is TRBV28, with D unclear. From germline, CDR1 is MDHEN and CDR2 SYDVKM. V lost 3 bases, J lost 3 bases, and 8 bases lay in between. This CDR3 has 13 residues. The CDR3 spells CASSLSQYYGYTF. In nucleotides, the CDR3 is TGTGCCAGCAGTTTGTCACAGTACTATGGCTACACCTTC.

Details on this clone: The sample contains more than one DNA sequence encoding this CDR3. The V call is TRBV6-8, the J call TRBJ1-5; 9 positions match TRBD1. From germline, CDR1 is MNHGY and CDR2 SAAAGT. V dropped 5 bases and J dropped 2; count of bases not matched to a gene: 7. This CDR3 has 16 amino acids. The CDR3 reads CASSLGQGWGNQPQHF. The CDR3 nucleotides read TGTGCCAGCAGTCTGGGACAGGGATGGGGCAATCAGCCCCAGCATTTT.